One and the same sample provided the 29 T cell receptor beta chains below, sequenced in a study of cytomegalovirus exposure and HLA in healthy donors. This PCR relied on a set of 60 Vbeta primers and 13 Jbeta primers. Sequencing used immunoSEQ multiplex PCR; TCRdb keeps in-frame clones, though not all of them. This table has 140,000 to 150,000 clones, about 72% appearing once. The sequencing sample was made of PBMCs. These receptors originate from a man aged 40-50 years in good health and CMV-seronegative.

This clone occurred once. The chain carries TRBV5-6 and TRBJ2-5; D ambiguous. CDR3 length equals 11 residues. The germline V and J ends were trimmed by 2 bases and 5 bases, with 4 bases remaining between them. In germline, CDR1 is SGHDT, CDR2 YYEEEE. The chain's CDR3 is CASSFHETQYF. CDR3 DNA: TGTGCCAGCAGCTTTCATGAGACCCAGTACTTC. Together with reference TRBV5-6 and TRBJ2-5, the CDR3 gives the full variable domain: DAGVTQSPTHLIKTRGQQVTLRCSPKSGHDTVSWYQQALGQGPQFIFQYYEEEERQRGNFPDRFSGHQFPNYSSELNVNALLLGDSALYLCASSFHETQYFGPGTRLLVL.

The chain recombines TRBV7-2 with TRBJ2-1; unclear D gene. The ends were cut back, 3 bases at V and 13 bases at J, with 13 bases in the middle. Germline V gene data show CDR1 as SGHTA and CDR2 as FQGNSA. The CDR3 has 12 residues. DNA for the CDR3: TGTGCCAGCAGCTTTTCATCCCGGTTTCAGTTCTTC. Protein: CASSFSSRFQFF. Variable domain in full (rest from reference TRBV7-2 and TRBJ2-1): GAGVSQSPSNKVTEKGKDVELRCDPISGHTALYWYRQSLGQGLEFLIYFQGNSAPDKSGLPSDRFSAERTGGSVSTLTIQRTQQEDSAVYLCASSFSSRFQFFGPGTRLTVL.

This rearrangement joins TRBV12-5 to TRBJ2-3, with 8 bases lining up with TRBD1. Germline assignment: CDR1 LGHNT and CDR2 FRNRAP. This CDR3 region has 14 residues. The CDR3 is CAARRDRILRTQYF. As DNA, the CDR3 is TGTGCCGCTAGACGGGACAGGATATTGAGGACGCAGTATTTT.

The V gene is TRBV5-6, the J gene TRBJ2-5, with TRBD1 matching 7 bases. Looked up from germline, CDR1 is SGHDT and CDR2 is YYEEEE. The CDR3 length is 14 residues. V shed 4 bases and J 2 bases; nucleotides not matched to a gene: 5. CDR3 loop: CASSKTGQQETQYF. DNA of the CDR3: TGTGCCAGCAGCAAAACGGGACAGCAAGAGACCCAGTACTTC.

The rearrangement joins TRBV30 to TRBJ2-1, with a tentative D call TRBD2 (6 bases). The CDR3 is 14 amino acids. CDR1 is GTSNPN, CDR2 SVGIG, per germline (reference sequence). The V and J ends lost 5 bases and 2 bases respectively, with 13 bases between them. CDR3 region: CAWDSSGPYNEQFF. For the CDR3, the DNA is TGTGCCTGGGACAGTAGCGGCCCCTACAATGAGCAGTTCTTC.

The rearrangement joins TRBV5-1 to TRBJ1-1; no reliable D call. The CDR3 loop spans 14 amino acids. Trimming stripped 4 bases from V and 1 base from J, with 11 bases between. Per the germline V gene, CDR1 is SGHRS and CDR2 is YFSETQ. CDR3: CASSTGRENTEAFF. The CDR3 coding sequence is TGCGCCAGCAGCACTGGCCGGGAGAACACTGAAGCTTTCTTT.

In this sample, this clone turned up once. The CDR3 nucleotides read TGTGCCAGTAGTGTCGGGACTAGCCCCTACAATGAGCAGTTCTTC. Its translation: CASSVGTSPYNEQFF. The chain has TRBV19 and TRBJ2-1, with 9 bases matching TRBD2. J lost 2 bases, V lost 5 bases, and 4 bases had no gene match. The germline CDR1 and CDR2 sequences are LNHDA and SQIVND (reference sequence). This CDR3 has 15 residues.

This chain links TRBV7-2 with TRBJ2-7; 8 nucleotides match TRBD1. This CDR3 has 15 residues. Unmatched junction bases numbered 10, after V lost 5 bases and J lost 4 bases. Germline V gives CDR1 SGHTA, CDR2 FQGNSA. The CDR3: CASSRLRQGLYEQYF. CDR3 DNA sequence: TGTGCCAGCAGCCGCCTGAGACAGGGGCTATACGAGCAGTACTTC.

This chain uses TRBV9 with TRBJ1-2; 7 bases are shared with TRBD1. Trimming at V came to 0 bases and at J to 2 bases, leaving 10 bases not matched to a gene. Germline CDR1 SGDLS, CDR2 YYNGEE. The CDR3 sequence is 17 residues long. CDR3 amino acids: CASSVGAGGTGNYGYTF. CDR3 bases: TGTGCCAGCAGCGTAGGGGCAGGGGGAACCGGAAACTATGGCTACACCTTC.

The chain links TRBV25-1 to TRBJ1-2; 7 bases match TRBD1. The CDR3 contains 15 residues. J lost 6 bases, V lost 1 base, and 8 bases had no gene match. Germline assignment: CDR1 MGHDK and CDR2 SYGVNS. CDR3 nucleotide sequence: TGTGCCAGCAGTGAATGGGTAGGGGGCGCTCATGGCTACACCTTC. It translates to CASSEWVGGAHGYTF.

This clone was found a few times. The genes are TRBV2 and TRBJ1-1; TRBD1 aligns across 8 bases. Looked up from germline, CDR1 is SNHLY and CDR2 is FYNNEI. This CDR3 region has 15 residues. J lost 6 bases, V lost 5 bases, and 11 bases had no gene match. The CDR3 DNA follows: TGTGCCAGCAGTAGGACCAGGGGGCAAATCTCTGAAGCTTTCTTT. Translation: CASSRTRGQISEAFF.

The chain uses TRBV28 and TRBJ2-1, with D perhaps TRBD1 (5 bases). Trimming pared 2 bases from V and 4 bases from J, leaving 15 bases between. CDR1 and CDR2 from the germline V gene are MDHEN and SYDVKM. There are 16 residues in the CDR3. The CDR3 region has the DNA TGTGCCAGCAGTTTAGAGGTTGCTTGGACATACAATGAGCAGTTCTTC. It specifies CASSLEVAWTYNEQFF. Full variable domain (outside the CDR3, taken from reference TRBV28 and TRBJ2-1): DVKVTQSSRYLVKRTGEKVFLECVQDMDHENMFWYRQDPGLGLRLIYFSYDVKMKEKGDIPEGYSVSREKKERFSLILESASTNQTSMYLCASSLEVAWTYNEQFFGPGTRLTVL.

V gene TRBV27 combines with J gene TRBJ2-5, with TRBD2 matching 7 bases. This CDR3 is built from 19 residues. Trimming removed 6 bases from V and 1 base from J; junction bases left unmatched: 20. The V gene's germline CDR1 is MNHEY and CDR2 SMNVEV (reference sequence). The CDR3 bases are TGTGCCAGCAGCACACACGAACTTAAAGCGGGGAACCTCCAAGAGACCCAGTACTTC. This sequence encodes CASSTHELKAGNLQETQYF.

This chain connects TRBV10-3 to TRBJ1-1; D remains unclear. Germline CDR1 reads ENHRY; CDR2 reads SYGVKD. Trimming shortened V by 7 bases and J by 3 bases, and 9 bases separated the two germline ends. CDR3 size: 12 residues. The CDR3 coding sequence is TGTGCCATCATGGGGAGGGACACTGAAGCTTTCTTT. Translated, it gives CAIMGRDTEAFF.

The J gene is TRBJ2-2, the V gene TRBV5-1, with 10 bases lining up with TRBD2. This CDR3 has 17 amino acids. V was pared by 5 bases and J by 1 base, with 8 bases of the junction left unmatched. The germline CDR1 and CDR2 sequences are SGHRS and YFSETQ. Here the CDR3 DNA reads TGCGCCAGCAGGGAACTTACTAGCGGGGAGAACACCGGGGAGCTGTTTTTT. Encoded protein: CASRELTSGENTGELFF. Drawing the rest from reference TRBV5-1 and TRBJ2-2, the complete variable domain is KAGVTQTPRYLIKTRGQQVTLSCSPISGHRSVSWYQQTPGQGLQFLFEYFSETQRNKGNFPGRFSGRQFSNSRSEMNVSTLELGDSALYLCASRELTSGENTGELFFGEGSRLTVL.

As for this clone: One end of the junction is discordant with germline, which a read error may explain. V usage is TRBV15 and J usage is TRBJ1-4, with 7 positions matching TRBD1. The length of the CDR3 is 16 residues. From germline, CDR1 is LNHNV and CDR2 YYDKDF (reference sequence). CDR3 amino acids: CAASRSLTGLDEKLFF. The DNA of the CDR3 is TGTGCCGCCAGCAGGAGCCTGACAGGGCTGGATGAAAAACTGTTTTTT.

Regarding this clone: A read error may produce the germline difference seen at one junction end. V and J are TRBV4-1 and TRBJ1-5, with 10 bases that match TRBD1. CDR3 length equals 15 residues. Germline CDR1 and CDR2: MGHRA and YSYEKL. The CDR3 here is CASSRATGGVQPQNF. The CDR3 coding sequence is TGCGCCAGCAGCCGGGCGACAGGGGGCGTTCAGCCCCAGAATTTT.

The V call is TRBV2, the J call TRBJ1-5; 8 bases agree with TRBD1. Germline trimming cut 6 bases from V and 1 base from J; bases unmatched to any gene: 5. The V gene's germline CDR1 is SNHLY and CDR2 FYNNEI. The CDR3 consists of 15 residues. For the CDR3, the DNA is TGTGCCAGCAGCGACAGGGGACTGAGCAATCAGCCCCAGCATTTT. Its protein is CASSDRGLSNQPQHF.

This clone was detected only a few times. The gene calls are TRBV9 and TRBJ2-2, with D possibly TRBD1 on 6 matching bases. Germline loops: CDR1 SGDLS, CDR2 YYNGEE. V lost 4 bases to trimming and J lost 2 bases, with 21 bases between them. CDR3 length equals 18 residues. In DNA form, the CDR3 reads TGTGCCAGCAGCTTCCAACGTGCGGCAGGGGAAAACACCGGGGAGCTGTTTTTT. It specifies CASSFQRAAGENTGELFF.

This chain joins TRBV9 and TRBJ1-4; 10 bases are shared with TRBD1. This CDR3 has 15 residues. J was trimmed by 3 bases and V by 2 bases; bases with no gene match: 1. The germline V gene has CDR1 SGDLS and CDR2 YYNGEE. The CDR3 sequence: CASSVGTGANEKLFF. DNA of the CDR3: TGTGCCAGCAGCGTTGGGACAGGGGCTAATGAAAAACTGTTTTTT.

This clone has a handful of counts. The rearrangement links TRBV5-4 to TRBJ1-2, with 7 nucleotides matching TRBD1. This CDR3 has 14 residues. CDR1 is SGHNT, CDR2 YYREEE, per germline (reference sequence). After removal of 4 bases from V and 2 bases from J, the junction contained 5 bases not matched to a gene. The CDR3 sequence is CASSQWTGNYGYTF. The DNA for the CDR3 is TGTGCCAGCAGCCAATGGACAGGAAACTATGGCTACACCTTC.

V usage is TRBV10-2 and J usage is TRBJ2-5; possible D gene TRBD2, 7 bases. Trimming pared 0 bases from V and 5 bases from J, leaving 13 bases between. CDR3 length: 15 amino acids. Germline V gene sequence: CDR1 WSHSY, CDR2 SAAADI. The CDR3 DNA reads TGCGCCAGCAGTGAGTCGGGCGGGGGCGCTGAGACCCAGTACTTC. This sequence encodes CASSESGGGAETQYF.

The chain combines TRBV7-9 with TRBJ2-6; D is unresolved. The CDR3 is 15 residues long. Per the germline V gene, CDR1 is SEHNR and CDR2 is FQNEAQ (reference sequence). The V gene lost 5 bases and the J gene lost 1 base, with 9 bases spanning the gap. This CDR3 reads CASSQIESGANVLTF. DNA for the CDR3: TGTGCCAGCAGCCAAATCGAGTCTGGGGCCAACGTCCTGACTTTC.

This rearrangement joins TRBV2 to TRBJ1-3, with D possibly TRBD1 on 5 matching bases. Looked up from germline, CDR1 is SNHLY and CDR2 is FYNNEI. V was clipped by 7 bases and J by 3 bases, with 16 bases between them. This CDR3 is 15 amino acids long. The DNA of the CDR3 is TGTGCCAGCATGGGGGGAACAGCAAATGGAAACACCATATATTTT. Amino acids: CASMGGTANGNTIYF.

With regard to this clone: A read error may produce the germline difference seen at one junction end. V is TRBV30 and J is TRBJ2-7; 7 nucleotides line up with TRBD1. This CDR3 is 12 amino acids long. Germline V gene sequence: CDR1 GTSNPN, CDR2 SVGIG (reference sequence). The CDR3 sequence: CSWRPGGYEQYF. DNA of the CDR3: TGTTCCTGGAGACCAGGGGGATACGAGCAGTACTTC.

J is TRBJ2-3 and V is TRBV5-6, with D tentatively TRBD1 (6 bases). Germline V gives CDR1 SGHDT, CDR2 YYEEEE. The CDR3 totals 14 residues. With 0 bases removed from V and 3 bases from J, the gap between germline ends came to 8 bases. CDR3 sequence reads: CASSLAGTTDTQYF. The DNA for the CDR3 is TGTGCCAGCAGCTTGGCGGGGACAACAGATACGCAGTATTTT.

DNA for the CDR3: TGTGCCAGCAGCTTAGCGACTAGTGTCTACGAGCAGTACTTC. Protein product: CASSLATSVYEQYF. The V call is TRBV5-5, the J call TRBJ2-7; D perhaps matches TRBD2 (6 bases). The CDR3 length is 14 residues. Trimming pared 2 bases from V and 3 bases from J, leaving 12 bases between. CDR1 is SGHKS, CDR2 YYEKEE, per germline (reference sequence). Full variable domain (rest looked up from reference TRBV5-5 and TRBJ2-7): DAGVTQSPTHLIKTRGQQVTLRCSPISGHKSVSWYQQVLGQGPQFIFQYYEKEERGRGNFPDRFSARQFPNYSSELNVNALLLGDSALYLCASSLATSVYEQYFGPGTRLTVT.

The gene calls are TRBV7-9 and TRBJ1-3, with TRBD1 identical over 7 bases. With 5 bases clipped from V and 0 bases from J, the junction kept 13 bases outside the gene matches. Germline assignment: CDR1 SEHNR and CDR2 FQNEAQ (reference sequence). The CDR3 is 18 amino acids. The CDR3 bases are TGTGCCAGCAGCGTGATGCCGGGACAGCAGAGCTCTGGAAACACCATATATTTT. Translation: CASSVMPGQQSSGNTIYF.

The count of this clone is one. The genes are TRBV19 and TRBJ2-1, with 7 bases fitting TRBD1. The CDR3 covers 15 residues. CDR1 is LNHDA, CDR2 SQIVND, per germline (reference sequence). Trimming at V came to 9 bases and at J to 1 base, leaving 9 bases not matched to a gene. CDR3 bases: TGTGCCAGCCGACCCCGGGACAGATCCTACAATGAGCAGTTCTTC. Amino acid sequence: CASRPRDRSYNEQFF.